The 2 T cell receptor beta chains below were found in one sample sequenced in a study of cytomegalovirus exposure and HLA in healthy donors. The data were produced by immunoSEQ multiplex PCR, yet TCRdb's version contains in-frame clones alone and is incomplete. The sample lists about 130,000 clones; roughly 87% were seen once. The sample comprised PBMCs. The receptors stem from a woman younger than 35 in good health and CMV-seronegative.

The chain links TRBV19 to TRBJ1-1; 9 nucleotides match TRBD1. From germline, CDR1 is LNHDA and CDR2 SQIVND (reference sequence). The CDR3 sequence is 19 residues long. Trimming cost V 9 bases and J 1 base; bases outside gene matches: 21. The CDR3 region has the DNA TGTGCCAGCCGGGGACAGGGCGGGAAGAAACGCCGGACGAACACTGAAGCTTTCTTT. This translates into CASRGQGGKKRRTNTEAFF.

J is TRBJ1-1 and V is TRBV10-3; 8 nucleotides align to TRBD1. Per the germline V gene, CDR1 is ENHRY and CDR2 is SYGVKD. The J segment lost 0 bases and the V segment lost 6 bases, leaving 6 bases of the junction unmatched. The CDR3 is 15 amino acids. CDR3 residues: CAIRDPTGVNTEAFF. CDR3 sequence (DNA): TGTGCCATCAGGGACCCGACAGGGGTGAACACTGAAGCTTTCTTT.